This T cell receptor beta chain was sequenced during a study of beta chain features in type 1 diabetes. CDR3 size: 9 residues. V was pared by 11 bases and J by 5 bases, with 6 bases between. CDR1 PRHDT and CDR2 FYEKMQ come from the germline V gene (reference sequence). Study findings and constraints: There was a moderate but significant shortening of TCRB CDR3s in all four CD4+ subsets of Type 1 diabetes patients. The study found that naive, central memory and Treg TCRB repertoires appeared more similar in patients than in healthy donors. More deletions and fewer insertions at VDJ junctions were seen in type 1 diabetes patients.

There was one heparinised blood draw per donor, averaging approximately 120 mL. The isolated RNA, all of it, was reverse transcribed, so expressed TCRB transcripts were what got sequenced. TCRdb's copy holds only in-frame clones and misses some; the assay was immunoSEQ multiplex PCR. This repertoire shows roughly 150,000 clones, 10% to 13% found once; its top ten account for 0.5%. This clone was detected only a few times. Its antigen remains unidentified. The chain employs TRBV13 and TRBJ2-5; D gene uncertain. Sequencing was performed on central memory CD4+ T cells from blood. This sequence was found in a man aged 25-45 years with type 1 diabetes. In nucleotides, the CDR3 is TGTGCCGGTCAGGAGACCCAGTACTTC. This codes for CAGQETQYF.